This T cell receptor beta chain comes out of a study of OX40 agonist ivuxolimab in advanced cancers. Patients with autoimmune history or systemic immunosuppression were excluded. Comments on this clone: Its antigen is as yet unknown.

TCRdb's table, derived via immunoSEQ multiplex PCR, lists solely in-frame clones and lacks some. Found here are approximately 20,000 clones, approximately 79% of them singletons; the top ten hold 12% to 15%. Study-wide findings and caveats: With doses of 0.1-3.0 mg/kg, partial responders showed among the lowest clonal expansion. At doses 0.1 to 3.0 mg/kg, CD4+ and CD8+ clones expanded.

This TCR was sampled from an adult with an advanced solid tumor such as melanoma, head and neck, liver or kidney cancer. This material consisted of CD4+ or CD8+ T cells sorted from blood, taken in a trial of the OX40 agonist ivuxolimab.

Here the CDR3 reads CASSLFDPLPTNEKLFF. The DNA of the CDR3 is TGTGCCAGCAGCTTGTTCGACCCACTACCAACTAATGAAAAACTGTTTTTT. The J gene is TRBJ1-4, the V gene TRBV5-5, with no clear D. This CDR3 region has 17 residues. V dropped 1 base and J dropped 0 bases, with 13 bases sitting between them. Germline loops: CDR1 SGHKS, CDR2 YYEKEE (reference sequence).